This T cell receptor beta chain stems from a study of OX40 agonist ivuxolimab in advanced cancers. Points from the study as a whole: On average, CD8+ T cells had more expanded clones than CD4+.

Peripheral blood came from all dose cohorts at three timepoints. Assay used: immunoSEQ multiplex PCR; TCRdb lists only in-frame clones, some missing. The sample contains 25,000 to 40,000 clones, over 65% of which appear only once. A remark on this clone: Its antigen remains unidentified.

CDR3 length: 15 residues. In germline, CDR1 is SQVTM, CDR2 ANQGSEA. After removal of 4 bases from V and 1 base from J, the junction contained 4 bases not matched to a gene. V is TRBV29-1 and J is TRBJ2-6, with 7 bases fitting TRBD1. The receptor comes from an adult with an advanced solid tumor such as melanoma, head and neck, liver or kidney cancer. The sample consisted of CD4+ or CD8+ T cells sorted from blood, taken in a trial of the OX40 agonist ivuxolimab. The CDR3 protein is CSVVGTVSGANVLTF. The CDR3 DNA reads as TGCAGCGTTGTGGGGACAGTGTCTGGGGCCAACGTCCTGACTTTC.